The TCR beta chain under discussion was sequenced for a study of cytotoxic CD8 clonotypes in ibrutinib-treated CLL. The V and J ends lost 0 bases and 3 bases respectively, with 10 bases between them. In germline, CDR1 is SGHRS, CDR2 YFSETQ. The CDR3 covers 14 residues. Some clones are missing from TCRdb's copy, which holds only in-frame ones; the method was immunoSEQ multiplex PCR. The table records around 70,000 clones, 80% of them present only once. The V and J genes are TRBV5-1 and TRBJ2-7; D uncertain. This receptor was obtained from a human donor with chronic lymphocytic leukemia. Sequenced here: PBMCs, sampled at disease progression, from a patient treated with ibrutinib. The DNA of the CDR3 is TGCGCCAGCAGCTTGGCAGGAACCCTCTACGAGCAGTACTTC. Its protein product is CASSLAGTLYEQYF. Filled out from reference TRBV5-1 and TRBJ2-7, the complete variable domain reads KAGVTQTPRYLIKTRGQQVTLSCSPISGHRSVSWYQQTPGQGLQFLFEYFSETQRNKGNFPGRFSGRQFSNSRSEMNVSTLELGDSALYLCASSLAGTLYEQYFGPGTRLTVT.